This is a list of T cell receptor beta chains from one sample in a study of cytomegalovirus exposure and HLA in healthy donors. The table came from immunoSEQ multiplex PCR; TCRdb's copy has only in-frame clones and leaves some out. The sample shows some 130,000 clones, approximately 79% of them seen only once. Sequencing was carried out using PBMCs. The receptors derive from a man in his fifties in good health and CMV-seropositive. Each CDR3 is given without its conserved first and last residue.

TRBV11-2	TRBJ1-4	ASSLGDRGRNEKLF
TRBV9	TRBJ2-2	ASSVESSIGELF
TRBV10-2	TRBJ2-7	ASSPAYEQY
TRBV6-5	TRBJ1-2	ASNPLAGGRGYT
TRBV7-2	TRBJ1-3	ASSPGVGSGNTIY
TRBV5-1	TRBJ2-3	ASSSTGFPSDTQY
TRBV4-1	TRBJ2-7	ASSQDWGGDRGQKQY
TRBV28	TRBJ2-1	ASRSLLAGSYNEQF
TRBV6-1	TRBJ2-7	ASSPSAGYEQY
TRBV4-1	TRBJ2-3	ASSQDPASGSTDTQY
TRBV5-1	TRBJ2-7	ASSFIPAAAYEQY
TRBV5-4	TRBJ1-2	ASSFEQGGYT
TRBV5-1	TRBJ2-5	ASSPGGPEEETQY
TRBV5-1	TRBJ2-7	ASSPSGRAYEQY
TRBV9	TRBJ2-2	ASSSSGQGNTGELF
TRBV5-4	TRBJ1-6	ASSLEGASPLH
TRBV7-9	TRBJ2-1	ASSLEGTINEQF
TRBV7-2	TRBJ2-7	ASSQTLYEQY
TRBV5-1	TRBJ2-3	ASSPPGIPDTQY
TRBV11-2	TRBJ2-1	ASSLRLVVSYNEQF
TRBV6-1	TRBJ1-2	ASSEGPDRIYGYT
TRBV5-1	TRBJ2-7	ASSLGQEQY
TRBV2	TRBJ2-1	ASSSLAGGYNEQF
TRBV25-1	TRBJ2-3	ASSEWGGMTTTDTQY
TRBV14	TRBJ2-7	ASSQDLQGIY
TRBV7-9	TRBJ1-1	ASSPGGQGSAGAF
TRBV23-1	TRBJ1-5	ASSQSSRDRGLYQPQH
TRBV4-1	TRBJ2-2	ASSLRGGDTGELF
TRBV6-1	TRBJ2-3	ASSVQGASDTQY
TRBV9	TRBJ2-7	ASSRDSGMWYEQY
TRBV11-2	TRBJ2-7	ASSLENRDHEQY
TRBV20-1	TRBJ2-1	SAGQGEEQF
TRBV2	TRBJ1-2	ASSEEQAVYGYT
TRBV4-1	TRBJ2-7	ASSFGLAGYEQY
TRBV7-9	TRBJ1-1	ASSFEVNTEAF
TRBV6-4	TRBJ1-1	ASSSGTQAF